This TCR beta chain derives from a study of blood T cell repertoires in COVID-19. Study-level information: The United States, Italy and Spain were the sources of the acute and convalescent COVID-19 samples. T cells, B-cell-depleted T cells, or PBMCs provided the cDNA or gDNA that served as material.

Between the trimmed V and J ends, which lost 2 bases and 1 base, there was a span of 14 bases. The CDR3 sequence is 16 residues long. The germline V gene has CDR1 SGHRS and CDR2 YFSETQ. TCRdb's table, derived via immunoSEQ multiplex PCR, lists solely in-frame clones and lacks some. The sample yields over 85,000 clones, about 90% seen once. V gene TRBV5-1 combines with J gene TRBJ2-3; D might be TRBD1 (6 bases). The TCR comes from a woman aged 70-85 years with acute or convalescent COVID-19. Sequenced input: peripheral blood. The CDR3 loop reads CASSFPTGDGTDTQYF. DNA for the CDR3: TGCGCCAGCAGCTTCCCGACAGGCGACGGCACAGATACGCAGTATTTT.